This T cell receptor (beta chain) derives from a study of Ad26.COV2.S vaccination and SARS-CoV-2 variants. The table came from immunoSEQ multiplex PCR; TCRdb's copy has only in-frame clones and leaves some out. Of approximately 460,000 clones in the sample, roughly nine tenths were seen once. The CDR3 contains 16 residues. Trimming took 0 bases from V and 3 from J, leaving 16 bases between them. Germline CDR1 reads SGHRS; CDR2 reads YFSETQ. Study-level results: Non-spike TCR breadth was similar in vaccine and placebo recipients.

Details on this clone: Its specificity is unknown.

Treatment meaning: around 19 received Ad26.COV2.S at low or high dose, single or two shots; about 5 received placebo; per-sample allocation not given. Sampling took place 63 days after the first vaccine or placebo injection. The rearrangement joins TRBV5-1 to TRBJ2-7; tentative D call: TRBD1 (6 bases). The sequencing used peripheral blood, collected in a trial of Ad26.COV2.S vaccine versus placebo. The clonotype was recovered from a person aged 18-65 years who received the Ad26.COV2.S COVID-19 vaccine or a placebo. For the CDR3, the DNA is TGCGCCAGCAGCTTGGTCCCCGGGACATCTCTCTACGAGCAGTACTTC. This encodes CASSLVPGTSLYEQYF. Based on the CDR3 plus reference TRBV5-1 and TRBJ2-7, the full variable domain is KAGVTQTPRYLIKTRGQQVTLSCSPISGHRSVSWYQQTPGQGLQFLFEYFSETQRNKGNFPGRFSGRQFSNSRSEMNVSTLELGDSALYLCASSLVPGTSLYEQYFGPGTRLTVT.